The clone carrying this T cell receptor (beta chain) was seen more than once but under ten times. The antigen is unknown. This sample is part of a study of cytomegalovirus exposure and HLA in healthy donors. PCR involved 60 Vbeta and 13 Jbeta primers. This table comes from immunoSEQ multiplex PCR, and its TCRdb copy is limited to in-frame clones, with some not included. The sample has about 130,000 clones, around 73% seen once. Study-level results: Segments of the TCR beta V type were, in most cases, productive about 90% or about 30% of the time in an earlier analysis. A later analysis linked a missense variant in DCLRE1C to the trimming of TCR beta V and J genes.

This receptor was obtained from a female donor in good health and CMV-seronegative. Sequences were obtained from PBMCs.

DNA for the CDR3: TGCGCCAGCAACCCGAGGACGGGAGGTATAGATACGCAGTATTTT. Its protein product is CASNPRTGGIDTQYF. The chain is built from TRBV5-1 and TRBJ2-3; 7 bases are a match to TRBD2. Germline values: CDR1 SGHRS, CDR2 YFSETQ. Losses at the gene ends were 6 bases for V and 5 bases for J; bases not matched to a gene: 12. The CDR3 contains 15 residues. Supplemented by reference TRBV5-1 and TRBJ2-3, the full variable domain reads KAGVTQTPRYLIKTRGQQVTLSCSPISGHRSVSWYQQTPGQGLQFLFEYFSETQRNKGNFPGRFSGRQFSNSRSEMNVSTLELGDSALYLCASNPRTGGIDTQYFGPGTRLTVL.